These 14 T cell receptor beta chains share one sample of origin, sequenced in a study of shared clonotypes between healthy human individuals. The naive CD8 population came from CD45RO-negative cells selected for CCR7, without terminally differentiated effector memory CD45RA+ cells. Sequencing used immunoSEQ multiplex PCR; TCRdb keeps in-frame clones, though not all of them. Of just over 2,000,000 clones in the sample, about 95% were seen once. The sequencing input was naive CD8+ T cells sorted from blood. These receptors were obtained from a man aged 18 to 30 in good health.

The rearrangement links TRBV9 to TRBJ1-2; D not certain. Germline lookup yields CDR1 SGDLS and CDR2 YYNGEE. This CDR3 is 11 amino acids long. V was shortened by 3 bases and J by 2 bases, with 2 bases between the two germline ends. Here the CDR3 reads CASSENYGYTF. CDR3 nucleotides: TGTGCCAGCAGCGAAAACTATGGCTACACCTTC.

The chain has TRBV19 and TRBJ1-1; 8 bases match TRBD1. The trim removed 0 bases at V and 6 bases at J, leaving 9 bases unmatched. CDR1 LNHDA and CDR2 SQIVND come from the germline V gene (reference sequence). The CDR3 contains 16 residues. In nucleotides, the CDR3 is TGTGCCAGTAGTATAGATCATGTCGGACAGGGAGCTGAAGCTTTCTTT. Its translation: CASSIDHVGQGAEAFF. The full variable domain, rest sourced from reference TRBV19 and TRBJ1-1, is DGGITQSPKYLFRKEGQNVTLSCEQNLNHDAMYWYRQDPGQGLRLIYYSQIVNDFQKGDIAEGYSVSREKKESFPLTVTSAQKNPTAFYLCASSIDHVGQGAEAFFGQGTRLTVV.

This chain joins TRBV6-5 and TRBJ2-3, with D uncertain. Trimming stripped 6 bases from V and 6 bases from J, with 19 bases between. CDR1 is MNHEY and CDR2 is SVGAGI in the germline V gene. CDR3 length: 15 residues. Here the CDR3 reads CASRGIRAGWDTQYF. The CDR3, as DNA: TGTGCCAGCAGGGGGATTCGGGCTGGATGGGATACGCAGTATTTT.

The V and J genes are TRBV11-3 and TRBJ1-1; a possible D gene is TRBD1 (5 bases). Trimming took 11 bases from V and 6 from J, leaving 31 bases between them. The length of the CDR3 is 17 residues. Germline assignment: CDR1 SGHNT and CDR2 YENEEA. The chain's CDR3 is CAGWTFAGRDCLAEAFF. In DNA form, the CDR3 reads TGTGCCGGATGGACATTCGCGGGCCGAGACTGCCTCGCTGAAGCTTTCTTT.

Notes on this clone: Different DNA sequences within this sample yield the same CDR3. CDR3 DNA: TGTGCCAGCAGCTTGTCGGGACAAGAGACCCAGTACTTC. This gives the protein CASSLSGQETQYF. The rearrangement joins TRBV5-6 to TRBJ2-5; a possible D gene is TRBD2 (5 bases). The CDR3 spans 13 residues. V lost 1 base and J lost 2, with 6 bases in between. Germline V lookup: CDR1 SGHDT, CDR2 YYEEEE. Using reference TRBV5-6 and TRBJ2-5 for the parts outside the CDR3, the full variable domain is DAGVTQSPTHLIKTRGQQVTLRCSPKSGHDTVSWYQQALGQGPQFIFQYYEEEERQRGNFPDRFSGHQFPNYSSELNVNALLLGDSALYLCASSLSGQETQYFGPGTRLLVL.

The CDR3 protein is CASSYLEQGLRAYEQYF. The DNA of the CDR3 is TGTGCCAGCAGCTACTTAGAACAGGGGCTAAGGGCTTACGAGCAGTACTTC. This chain links TRBV5-4 with TRBJ2-7; 7 nucleotides agree with TRBD1. CDR3 length: 17 amino acids. V lost 3 bases to trimming and J lost 4 bases; unmatched junction nucleotides: 16. CDR1 is SGHNT, CDR2 YYREEE, per germline (reference sequence).

This clone was seen only a few times. The same CDR3 arises from other DNA sequences in this sample as well. The chain employs TRBV6-1 and TRBJ1-2; D is unclear. V lost 3 bases to trimming and J lost 5 bases, with 7 bases between them. Germline values: CDR1 MNHNS, CDR2 SASEGT. The CDR3 runs to 12 residues. The CDR3 nucleotides are TGTGCCAGCAGTGAGGGGTCGTATGGCTACACCTTC. This codes for CASSEGSYGYTF.

Points on this clone: This sample includes further DNA sequences coding for the same CDR3. The chain recombines TRBV6-5 with TRBJ2-7; D is unclear. Germline CDR1 reads MNHEY; CDR2 reads SVGAGI. CDR3 length: 13 amino acids. The V and J ends lost 0 bases and 1 base respectively, with 4 bases between them. CDR3 nucleotide sequence: TGTGCCAGCAGTTACTCCCTATCCTACGAGCAGTACTTC. It translates to CASSYSLSYEQYF.

This chain connects TRBV11-2 to TRBJ2-1; 7 positions match TRBD1. This CDR3 has 12 amino acids. CDR1 SGHAT and CDR2 FQNNGV come from the germline V gene. Trimming took 0 bases from V and 14 from J; bases not matched to a gene: 4. The CDR3 nucleotides are TGTGCCAGCAGCTTAGATCCAGGGGGAAAGTTCTTC. Translating it yields CASSLDPGGKFF.

This chain uses TRBV28 with TRBJ2-7, with D perhaps assigned TRBD1 or TRBD2 (5 bases each). CDR3 length: 18 amino acids. Germline CDR1 and CDR2: MDHEN and SYDVKM. Trimming shortened V by 6 bases and J by 2 bases, and 26 bases separated the two germline ends. The chain's CDR3 is CASSLSGATDRVTYEQYF. CDR3 nucleotide sequence: TGTGCCAGCAGCTTGTCCGGGGCTACGGACCGAGTAACCTACGAGCAGTACTTC. Drawing the rest from reference TRBV28 and TRBJ2-7, the complete variable domain is DVKVTQSSRYLVKRTGEKVFLECVQDMDHENMFWYRQDPGLGLRLIYFSYDVKMKEKGDIPEGYSVSREKKERFSLILESASTNQTSMYLCASSLSGATDRVTYEQYFGPGTRLTVT.

The chain uses TRBV29-1 and TRBJ1-2, with unresolved D. Per the germline V gene, CDR1 is SQVTM and CDR2 is ANQGSEA. This CDR3 has 14 amino acids. The ends were cut back, 5 bases at V and 2 bases at J, with 15 bases in the middle. CDR3 nucleotide sequence: TGCAGCGTTTTTAACAGCGAGACAAACTATGGCTACACCTTC. Residues: CSVFNSETNYGYTF.

The chain employs TRBV9 and TRBJ1-6; weak D call: TRBD1 (6 bases). V was cut by 5 bases and J by 6 bases, with 12 bases left in between. This CDR3 contains 14 residues. CDR1 SGDLS and CDR2 YYNGEE come from the germline V gene. CDR3 sequence (DNA): TGTGCCAGCAGTGCCCCGGACAGTAATTCACCCCTCCACTTT. It is translated as CASSAPDSNSPLHF.

V usage is TRBV11-2 and J usage is TRBJ1-6; D not resolved. The V gene lost 1 base and the J gene lost 8 bases, with 9 bases spanning the gap. The CDR3 contains 14 residues. Germline CDR1 and CDR2: SGHAT and FQNNGV. CDR3 in DNA: TGTGCCAGCAGCTTAGCTGTCTCCTATTCACCCCTCCACTTT. It codes for CASSLAVSYSPLHF. The full variable domain, its missing parts supplied by reference TRBV11-2 and TRBJ1-6, is EAGVAQSPRYKIIEKRQSVAFWCNPISGHATLYWYQQILGQGPKLLIQFQNNGVVDDSQLPKDRFSAERLKGVDSTLKIQPAKLEDSAVYLCASSLAVSYSPLHFGNGTRLTVT.

The chain is built from TRBV23-1 and TRBJ2-7; maybe TRBD1 (6 bases). TRBV23-1 is treated as an ORF (open reading frame) with a function not yet certain. CDR3 length: 15 amino acids. V lost 0 bases and J 5 bases, leaving 14 bases between the germline ends. As DNA, the CDR3 is TGCGCCAGCAGTCAATCTAATGGGGGCAGCGACGAGCAGTACTTC. Amino acids: CASSQSNGGSDEQYF.